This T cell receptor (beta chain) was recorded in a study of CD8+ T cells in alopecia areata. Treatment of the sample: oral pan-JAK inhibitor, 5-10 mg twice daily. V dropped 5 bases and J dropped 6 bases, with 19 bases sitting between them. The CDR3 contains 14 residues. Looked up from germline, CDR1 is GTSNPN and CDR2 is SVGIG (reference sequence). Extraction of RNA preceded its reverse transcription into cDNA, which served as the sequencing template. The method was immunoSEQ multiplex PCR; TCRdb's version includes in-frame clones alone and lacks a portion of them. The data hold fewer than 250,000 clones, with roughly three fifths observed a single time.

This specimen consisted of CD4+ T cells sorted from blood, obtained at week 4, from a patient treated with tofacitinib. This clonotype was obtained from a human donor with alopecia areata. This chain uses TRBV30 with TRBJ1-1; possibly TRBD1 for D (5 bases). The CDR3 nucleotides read TGTGCCTGGGCCGCCGGAAGGGGTCTCCCTGAAGCTTTCTTT. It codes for CAWAAGRGLPEAFF.